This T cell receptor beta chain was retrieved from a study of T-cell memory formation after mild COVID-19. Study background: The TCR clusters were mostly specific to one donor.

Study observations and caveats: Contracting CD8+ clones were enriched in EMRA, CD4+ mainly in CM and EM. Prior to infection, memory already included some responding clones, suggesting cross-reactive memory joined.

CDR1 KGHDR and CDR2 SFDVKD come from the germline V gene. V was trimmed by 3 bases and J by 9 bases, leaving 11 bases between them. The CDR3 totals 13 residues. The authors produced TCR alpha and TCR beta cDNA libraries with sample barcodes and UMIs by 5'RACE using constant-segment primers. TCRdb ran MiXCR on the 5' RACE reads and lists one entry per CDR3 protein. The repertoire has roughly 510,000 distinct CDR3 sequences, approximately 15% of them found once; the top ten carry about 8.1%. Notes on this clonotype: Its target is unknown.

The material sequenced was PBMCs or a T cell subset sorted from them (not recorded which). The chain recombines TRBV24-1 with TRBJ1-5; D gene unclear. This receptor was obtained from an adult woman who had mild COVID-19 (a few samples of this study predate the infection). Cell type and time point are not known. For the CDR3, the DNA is TGTGCCACCAGTGATCTACTGCATGGGCCCCAGCATTTT. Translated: CATSDLLHGPQHF.